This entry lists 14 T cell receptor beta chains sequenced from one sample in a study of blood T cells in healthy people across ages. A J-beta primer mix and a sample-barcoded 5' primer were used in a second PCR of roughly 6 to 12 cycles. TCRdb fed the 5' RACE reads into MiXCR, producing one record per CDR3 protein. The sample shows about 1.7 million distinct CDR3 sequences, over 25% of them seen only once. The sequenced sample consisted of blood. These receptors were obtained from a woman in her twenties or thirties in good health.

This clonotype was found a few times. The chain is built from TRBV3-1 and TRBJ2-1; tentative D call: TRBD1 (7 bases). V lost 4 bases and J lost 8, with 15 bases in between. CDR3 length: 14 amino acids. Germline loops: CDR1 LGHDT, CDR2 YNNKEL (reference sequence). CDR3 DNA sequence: TGTGCCAGCAGCCTCCGCGGAGGGGGCGATGAGCAGTTCTTC. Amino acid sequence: CASSLRGGGDEQFF.

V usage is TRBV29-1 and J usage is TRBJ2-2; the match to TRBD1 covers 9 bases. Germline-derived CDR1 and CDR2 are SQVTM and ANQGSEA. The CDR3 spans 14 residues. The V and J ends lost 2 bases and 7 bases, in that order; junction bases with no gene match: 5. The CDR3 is CSVEMGQGVGELFF. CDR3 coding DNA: TGCAGCGTTGAAATGGGACAGGGTGTCGGGGAGCTGTTTTTT.

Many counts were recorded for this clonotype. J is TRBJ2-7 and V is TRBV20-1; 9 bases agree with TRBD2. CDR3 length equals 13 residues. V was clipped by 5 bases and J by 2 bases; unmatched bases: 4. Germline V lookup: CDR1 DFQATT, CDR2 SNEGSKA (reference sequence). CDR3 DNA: TGCAGTGCTGAGCGGGGGGCCACCTACGAGCAGTACTTC. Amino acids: CSAERGATYEQYF.

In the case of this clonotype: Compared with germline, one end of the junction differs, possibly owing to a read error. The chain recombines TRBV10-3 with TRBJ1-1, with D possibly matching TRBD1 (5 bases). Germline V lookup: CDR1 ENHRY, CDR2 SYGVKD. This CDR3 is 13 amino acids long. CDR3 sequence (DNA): TGTGCCATCAAGGGCAGCCCTGGGACTGAAACTTTCTTT. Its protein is CAIKGSPGTETFF.

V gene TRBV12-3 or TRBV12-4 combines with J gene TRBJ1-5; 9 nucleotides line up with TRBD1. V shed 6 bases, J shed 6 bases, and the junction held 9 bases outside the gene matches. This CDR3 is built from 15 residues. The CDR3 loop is CASRNTGGAGQPQHF. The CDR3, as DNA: TGTGCCAGCAGAAACACAGGGGGCGCCGGTCAGCCCCAGCATTTT.

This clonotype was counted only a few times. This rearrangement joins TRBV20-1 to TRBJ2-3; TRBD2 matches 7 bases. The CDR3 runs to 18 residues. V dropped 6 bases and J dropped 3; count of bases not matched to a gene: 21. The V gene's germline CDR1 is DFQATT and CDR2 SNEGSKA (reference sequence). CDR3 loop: CSAHRIDGRHRGTDTQYF. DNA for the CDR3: TGCAGTGCCCACCGCATTGACGGGAGGCACCGGGGGACAGATACGCAGTATTTT.

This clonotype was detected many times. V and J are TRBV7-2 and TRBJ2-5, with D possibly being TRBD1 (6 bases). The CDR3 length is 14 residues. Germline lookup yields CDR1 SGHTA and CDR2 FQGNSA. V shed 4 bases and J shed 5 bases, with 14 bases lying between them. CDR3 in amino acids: CASSSNVRGETQYF. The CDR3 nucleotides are TGTGCCAGCAGCTCTAACGTGAGGGGGGAGACCCAGTACTTC.

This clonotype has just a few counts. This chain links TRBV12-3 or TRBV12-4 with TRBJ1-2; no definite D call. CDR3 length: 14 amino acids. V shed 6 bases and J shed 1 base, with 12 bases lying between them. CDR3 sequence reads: CASRTAGSNYGYTF. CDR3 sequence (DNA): TGTGCCAGCAGGACCGCCGGGAGTAACTATGGCTACACCTTC.

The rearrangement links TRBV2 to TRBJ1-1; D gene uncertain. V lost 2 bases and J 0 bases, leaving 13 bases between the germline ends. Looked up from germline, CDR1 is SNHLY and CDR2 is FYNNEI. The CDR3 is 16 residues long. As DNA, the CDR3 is TGTGCCAGCAGTGAAAGTCTGGGCAGTATGAACACTGAAGCTTTCTTT. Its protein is CASSESLGSMNTEAFF.

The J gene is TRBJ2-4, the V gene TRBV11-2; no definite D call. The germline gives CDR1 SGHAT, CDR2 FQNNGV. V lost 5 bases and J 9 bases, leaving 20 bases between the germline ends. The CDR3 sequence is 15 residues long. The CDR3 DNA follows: TGTGCCAGCAGCCTTAACTACGCTTCCGACGGCATTCAGTACTTC. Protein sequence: CASSLNYASDGIQYF.

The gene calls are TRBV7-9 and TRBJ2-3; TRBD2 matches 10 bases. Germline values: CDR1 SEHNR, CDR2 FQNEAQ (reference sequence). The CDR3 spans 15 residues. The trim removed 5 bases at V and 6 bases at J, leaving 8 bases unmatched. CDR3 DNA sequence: TGTGCCAGCAGCATCCTACCAGCGGGGGGGGATACGCAGTATTTT. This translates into CASSILPAGGDTQYF. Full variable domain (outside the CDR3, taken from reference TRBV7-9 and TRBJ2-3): DTGVSQNPRHKITKRGQNVTFRCDPISEHNRLYWYRQTLGQGPEFLTYFQNEAQLEKSRLLSDRFSAERPKGSFSTLEIQRTEQGDSAMYLCASSILPAGGDTQYFGPGTRLTVL.

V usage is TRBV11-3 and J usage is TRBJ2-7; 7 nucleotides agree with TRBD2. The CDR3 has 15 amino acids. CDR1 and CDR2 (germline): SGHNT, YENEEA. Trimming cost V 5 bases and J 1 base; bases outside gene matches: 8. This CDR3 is CASSPGEGPSYEQYF. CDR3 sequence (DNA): TGTGCCAGCAGCCCGGGGGAGGGGCCGTCCTACGAGCAGTACTTC.

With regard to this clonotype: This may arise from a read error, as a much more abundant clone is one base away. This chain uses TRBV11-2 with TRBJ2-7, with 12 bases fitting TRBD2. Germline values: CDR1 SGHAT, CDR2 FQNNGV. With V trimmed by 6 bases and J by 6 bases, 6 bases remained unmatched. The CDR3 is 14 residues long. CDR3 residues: CASRTLAGGGEQYF. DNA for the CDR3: TGTGCCAGCAGGACACTAGCGGGAGGAGGCGAGCAGTACTTC.

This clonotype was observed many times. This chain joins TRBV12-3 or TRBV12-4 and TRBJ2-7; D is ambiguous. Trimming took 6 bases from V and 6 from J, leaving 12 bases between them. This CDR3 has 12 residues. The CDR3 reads CASRLYTGEQYF. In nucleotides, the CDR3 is TGTGCCAGCAGGCTCTACACTGGCGAGCAGTACTTC.